What follows describes a single TCR beta chain. This clonotype was counted many times. This clone's antigen is unknown. Base qualities were left out, and no much larger clone turns up one base away. The data originate from a study of identical twins (dated by TCRdb to about 2016). Regarding the research as a whole: To test whether fetal clonotypes persist, this study deep-sequenced TCR alpha and beta repertoires from monozygotic twins, from unrelated adults of various ages, and from cord blood. Replicate twin experiments were performed at different times using different library preparation protocols to rule out contamination. The research as a whole found: Fewer insertions were carried by abundant cord blood beta clonotypes; a weaker similar trend was observed in young adult naive repertoires, while no such trend was observed in memory repertoires. Because the same donors could not be followed over many years, the conclusions depended on cross-sectional statistical analysis. In beta out-of-frame sequences, excess twin sharing was weaker, because having fewer shared sequences lowered the signal-to-noise ratio. In monozygotic twins, out-of-frame TCR alpha sharing was systematically underestimated by recombination models, although the models agreed with sharing between unrelated individuals. Compared with coincidental sharing between unrelated individuals, out-of-frame TCR alpha sequences shared between twins had an excess of sequences with low generation probability. Invariant T cells such as MAIT and iNKT could partly confound zero-insertion analyses, although diverse VJ usage argued against such confounding for most clonotypes.

V lost 6 bases and J lost 4 bases; the stretch between them is 11 bases long. The germline V gene encodes CDR1 KGHDR and CDR2 SFDVKD. Including cysteine and phenylalanine, the CDR3 has 13 amino acids. The entry retains the CDR3 DNA only, 39 bases that are in frame from base 1. All donors were healthy Caucasians. Three pairs of female monozygotic twins, all aged roughly 18 to 29 years, were included in the twin cohort. The RNA used for TCR libraries was isolated from peripheral blood mononuclear cells. Preparation of the library involved 5' RACE. TCRdb lists the instrument as Illumina HiSeq 2000. Template switching introduced a universal primer binding site; the final cDNA contained a unique molecular identifier, enabling accurate counting of TCR cDNA molecules. First-strand cDNA for TCR alpha and beta chains was synthesized from specific primers in the conserved constant-segment region. To control for contamination, every cDNA library carried two barcodes: a SMART-Mk sample barcode plus Illumina barcodes. TruSeq adapter sequences and Illumina sample barcodes were added in two successive PCR steps. TCR alpha and beta cDNA libraries were sequenced on the Illumina HiSeq platform with custom primers. In the paper's pipeline: MiGEC processed the raw reads to extract unique molecular identifiers, while MiXCR was used to determine the CDR3 positions. Recombination models were inferred per individual with the repgenHMM and IGoR tools using an EM algorithm. Shared clonotypes were analyzed with the tcR package in R, and sharing was normalized by the product of cloneset sizes. To study raw recombination without the effects of thymic and clonal selection, out-of-frame nonproductive sequences were analyzed. TCRdb reran the public reads through fastp at Q25 and MiXCR, keeping productive beta chains. Here each entry gathers all rows of one CDR3 protein and keeps the most common genes and DNA. These V and J calls rely on TCRdb rather than the paper's analysis. For this sample there are fewer than 650,000 distinct CDR3 sequences; about 7.6% appear just once. The biggest ten clones account for 1.5% to 2% of the sample.

These records were also assigned to another study, of yellow fever vaccine responses in identical twins. As noted in the second study: According to the authors, in identical twins the way T cells responded to vaccination appeared partly convergent and partly personalized. In identical twins, the study followed T cell clones that responded to the vaccine with precision.

The chain uses TRBV24-1 and TRBJ1-2; possibly the D gene is TRBD1, per 5 matching bases. The TCR comes from a woman aged 18-29 years in good health. The sample consisted of PBMCs. The DNA reads TGTGCCACCAGTCAGCGGGGGAGCTATGGCTACACCTTC. It translates as CATSQRGSYGYTF.